Listed below are T cell receptor delta chains from one sample, sequenced in a study of delta chains in infants with herpesvirus infections. TCRdb re-called clones from the RT-PCR reads via CATT. This sample has several thousand delta-chain clones, with approximately 29% found just once. Sequenced here: peripheral blood, sampled at time point 3 of longitudinal follow-up. The receptors derive from a human donor who was a Ugandan infant, either HIV-exposed or HIV-unexposed (not recorded which). Both conserved end residues are part of each CDR3. The order of the fields is J gene, clone size, V gene, D gene, CDR3 DNA, CDR3 protein. The D gene is left open where the match is weak. Where a row states a size, it is once, few, many or the class of an expanded clone; other rows omit it.

j_call: TRDJ1; clone_size: -; v_call: TRDV1; d_call: TRDD2; cdr3_nt: TGTGCTCTTGGGGAACGGTGTGTTCCTACGGGTTACAACACCGATAAACTCATCTTT; cdr3_aa: CALGERCVPTGYNTDKLIF
j_call: TRDJ3; clone_size: few; v_call: TRDV1; d_call: TRDD2; cdr3_nt: TGTGCTCTTGGGGATCCCGGCCTTCCTACGTATAGGGGACCCTCCTGGGACACCCGACAGATGTTTTTC; cdr3_aa: CALGDPGLPTYRGPSWDTRQMFF
j_call: TRDJ1; clone_size: -; v_call: TRDV1; d_call: TRDD3; cdr3_nt: TGTGCTCTTGGGGTCGCATCTCCTCTGATCTTCCTCTCTGGGGGATACGCGAAGGTTCCCGATAAACTCATCTTT; cdr3_aa: CALGVASPLIFLSGGYAKVPDKLIF
j_call: TRDJ2; clone_size: -; v_call: TRDV1; d_call: TRDD3; cdr3_nt: TGTGCTCTTGGGGAAAGTGCGTACTGGGGTTGGGCACAACTCTTCTTT; cdr3_aa: CALGESAYWGWAQLFF
j_call: TRDJ1; clone_size: -; v_call: TRDV1; d_call: TRDD3; cdr3_nt: TGTGCTCTTGAGATTTCGGGTCTGGGGGCCTACACCGATAAACTCATCTTT; cdr3_aa: CALEISGLGAYTDKLIF
j_call: TRDJ1; clone_size: -; v_call: TRDV1; d_call: -; cdr3_nt: TGTGCTCTTGGGACTACAAGATTTCTATACGCCCACACCGATAAACTCATCTTT; cdr3_aa: CALGTTRFLYAHTDKLIF
j_call: TRDJ3; clone_size: -; v_call: TRDV2; d_call: TRDD3; cdr3_nt: TGTGCCTGTGACACCGGTTGGGGGATACCCACAAGCTCCTGGGACACCCGACAGATGTTTTTC; cdr3_aa: CACDTGWGIPTSSWDTRQMFF
j_call: TRDJ1; clone_size: few; v_call: TRDV1; d_call: TRDD3; cdr3_nt: TGTGCTCTTGGGGAAAGAGGGGGCGCATACCTGTACTGGGGGAAGGCCGATAAACTCATCTTT; cdr3_aa: CALGERGGAYLYWGKADKLIF
j_call: TRDJ1; clone_size: medium-sized; v_call: TRDV1; d_call: TRDD3; cdr3_nt: TGTGCTCTTGGGGAATGGTCCTACTTTTGGGGGATCCACACCGATAAACTCATCTTT; cdr3_aa: CALGEWSYFWGIHTDKLIF
j_call: TRDJ1; clone_size: -; v_call: TRDV1; d_call: -; cdr3_nt: TGTGCTCTTGGGGAATTGTACACCGATAAACTCATCTTT; cdr3_aa: CALGELYTDKLIF
j_call: TRDJ1; clone_size: -; v_call: TRDV1; d_call: -; cdr3_nt: TGTGCTCTTGGGGGGTACGTCGACTGGTTAATAAAGTCAGAGGTAACCGATAAACTCATCTTT; cdr3_aa: CALGGYVDWLIKSEVTDKLIF
j_call: TRDJ3; clone_size: few; v_call: TRDV2; d_call: -; cdr3_nt: TGTGCCTGTGACACACTGGGAGAAAGCTCCTGGGACACCCGACAGATGTTTTTC; cdr3_aa: CACDTLGESSWDTRQMFF
j_call: TRDJ1; clone_size: few; v_call: TRDV1; d_call: -; cdr3_nt: TGTGCTCTTGGGGAACATACCTTCCCTCCCTGGACTGGCCCTAAGTACACCGATAAACTCATCTTT; cdr3_aa: CALGEHTFPPWTGPKYTDKLIF
j_call: TRDJ1; clone_size: -; v_call: TRDV1; d_call: -; cdr3_nt: TGTGCTCTTGGGGAACCCGGGCGCGACACCGATAAACTCATCTTT; cdr3_aa: CALGEPGRDTDKLIF
j_call: TRDJ3; clone_size: medium-sized; v_call: TRDV2; d_call: TRDD3; cdr3_nt: TGTGCCTGTGACACCGCGGGATACAAGAGCTCCTGGGACACCCGACAGATGTTTTTC; cdr3_aa: CACDTAGYKSSWDTRQMFF
j_call: TRDJ1; clone_size: few; v_call: TRDV1; d_call: TRDD3; cdr3_nt: TGTGCTCTTGGGGGTTTCCTACGGCTGGGGGATATTGACCTACGTGCCGATAAACTCATCTTT; cdr3_aa: CALGGFLRLGDIDLRADKLIF
j_call: TRDJ1; clone_size: -; v_call: TRDV1; d_call: -; cdr3_nt: TGTGCTCTTGGGGACGGCCTTCCACCCACCGTACTGGCTAGACTCATCTTT; cdr3_aa: CALGDGLPPTVLARLIF
j_call: TRDJ2; clone_size: -; v_call: TRDV2; d_call: -; cdr3_nt: TGTGCCTGTGACGCTTGGGGATCCCACCCTTTGACAGAACAACTCTTCTTT; cdr3_aa: CACDAWGSHPLTEQLFF
j_call: TRDJ1; clone_size: medium-sized; v_call: TRDV2; d_call: TRDD3; cdr3_nt: TGTGCCTGTGACACCTGGGGATACGATAAACTCATCTTT; cdr3_aa: CACDTWGYDKLIF
j_call: TRDJ1; clone_size: -; v_call: TRDV1; d_call: TRDD3; cdr3_nt: TGTGCTCTTGGGGAACCCCTCCTACTGGCTGTTGGGGGATATGGCGAGGTCGGAAAACTCATCTTT; cdr3_aa: CALGEPLLLAVGGYGEVGKLIF
j_call: TRDJ3; clone_size: few; v_call: TRDV2; d_call: -; cdr3_nt: TGTGCCTGTCACACCGCGGGGCCCAGCTCCTGGGACACCCGACAGATGTTTTTC; cdr3_aa: CACHTAGPSSWDTRQMFF
j_call: TRDJ3; clone_size: -; v_call: TRDV3; d_call: TRDD3; cdr3_nt: TGTGCCGCGGGGGGACCGCTAGGTGATCGCCGTGGGGGACCCTGGGACACCCGACAGATGTTTTTC; cdr3_aa: CAAGGPLGDRRGGPWDTRQMFF
j_call: TRDJ1; clone_size: few; v_call: TRDV1; d_call: -; cdr3_nt: TGTGCTCTTGGGGAACTTCCTAGCTGTACCGTGTACACCGATAAACTCATCTTT; cdr3_aa: CALGELPSCTVYTDKLIF
j_call: TRDJ1; clone_size: -; v_call: TRDV1; d_call: TRDD3; cdr3_nt: TGTGCTCTTGGGGAGGGGCCCCACGAGCTGGGGGATGTGCAGGGTAAACTCATCTTT; cdr3_aa: CALGEGPHELGDVQGKLIF
j_call: TRDJ1; clone_size: medium-sized; v_call: TRAV38-2/DV8; d_call: -; cdr3_nt: TGTGCTTATAGGAGAGGATTTAAACTCATCTTT; cdr3_aa: CAYRRGFKLIF
j_call: TRDJ1; clone_size: -; v_call: TRDV1; d_call: -; cdr3_nt: TGTGCTCTTGGGGGACGCTACTTCCCCCCCTATTTTACTGGTACTTCGACCAAACTCATCTTT; cdr3_aa: CALGGRYFPPYFTGTSTKLIF
j_call: TRDJ1; clone_size: -; v_call: TRDV1; d_call: TRDD3; cdr3_nt: TGTGCTCTTGGGGAACTAGTTATCTCTTTGGGGGATACTTTCGGTAAACTCATCTTT; cdr3_aa: CALGELVISLGDTFGKLIF
j_call: TRDJ1; clone_size: medium-sized; v_call: TRAV23/DV6; d_call: TRDD3; cdr3_nt: TGTGCTGTGGGGGGCTTTCCCCCATACTGGGGGAATCCCCCTTCGTACACCGATAAACTCATCTTT; cdr3_aa: CAVGGFPPYWGNPPSYTDKLIF
j_call: TRDJ1; clone_size: -; v_call: TRDV1; d_call: -; cdr3_nt: TGTGCTCTTGGGGAACGCGAAGAATACGAGGGACCTTCTAAACTCATCTTT; cdr3_aa: CALGEREEYEGPSKLIF
j_call: TRDJ1; clone_size: -; v_call: TRDV2; d_call: -; cdr3_nt: TGTGCCTGTGACACATTCCTGTACACCGATAAACTCATCTTT; cdr3_aa: CACDTFLYTDKLIF
j_call: TRDJ1; clone_size: few; v_call: TRDV1; d_call: TRDD3; cdr3_nt: TGTGCTCTGGAGGCCTGCCCCTGGGGGATAGTTAAAAACACCGATAAACTCATCTTT; cdr3_aa: CALEACPWGIVKNTDKLIF
j_call: TRDJ1; clone_size: -; v_call: TRDV1; d_call: TRDD3; cdr3_nt: TGTGCTCTTGGGGTTCTTTCCTACCCCGACAATACTGGGGGATACGCCGATAAACTCATCTTT; cdr3_aa: CALGVLSYPDNTGGYADKLIF
j_call: TRDJ1; clone_size: -; v_call: TRDV1; d_call: TRDD3; cdr3_nt: TGTGCTCTTGGGGAATGGCCCCACGGTTGGCTGGGGGATACCGATAAACTCATCTTT; cdr3_aa: CALGEWPHGWLGDTDKLIF
j_call: TRDJ1; clone_size: -; v_call: TRDV2; d_call: -; cdr3_nt: TGTGCCTGTCAATTAGACGATAAACTCATCTTT; cdr3_aa: CACQLDDKLIF
j_call: TRDJ1; clone_size: -; v_call: TRDV1; d_call: TRDD3; cdr3_nt: TGTGCTCTTGGGGAACTAGGTCTCCTTTACTGGGGGTCAAGGTGGTACACCGATAAACTCATCTTT; cdr3_aa: CALGELGLLYWGSRWYTDKLIF
j_call: TRDJ2; clone_size: few; v_call: TRDV2; d_call: TRDD3; cdr3_nt: TGTGCCTGTGACACGCTGGGGGATACAGGGTTGACAGCACAACTCTTCTTT; cdr3_aa: CACDTLGDTGLTAQLFF
j_call: TRDJ1; clone_size: medium-sized; v_call: TRDV1; d_call: -; cdr3_nt: TGTGCTCTTGGGGAACTTAGAAAGTGCAGGACATACGGGGACCGAACCGATAAACTCATCTTT; cdr3_aa: CALGELRKCRTYGDRTDKLIF
j_call: TRDJ1; clone_size: few; v_call: TRDV1; d_call: -; cdr3_nt: TGTGCTCTTGGGGAACTGAGGCTACACTTGATACAGTACACCGATAAACTCATCTTT; cdr3_aa: CALGELRLHLIQYTDKLIF
j_call: TRDJ1; clone_size: -; v_call: TRDV1; d_call: TRDD3; cdr3_nt: TGTGCTCTTGGGCCTACGCTGGGGGCGTACACCGATAAACTCATCTTT; cdr3_aa: CALGPTLGAYTDKLIF
j_call: TRDJ3; clone_size: few; v_call: TRDV2; d_call: TRDD3; cdr3_nt: TGTGCCTGTGACACCGTCCTGACGGGGATACGCTCCTGGGACACCCGACAGATGTTTTTC; cdr3_aa: CACDTVLTGIRSWDTRQMFF
j_call: TRDJ3; clone_size: once; v_call: TRDV2; d_call: TRDD3; cdr3_nt: TGTGCCTGTGACACCGCTGGGGGATACGGGGCCTGGGACACCCGACAGATGTTTTTC; cdr3_aa: CACDTAGGYGAWDTRQMFF
j_call: TRDJ2; clone_size: once; v_call: TRDV2; d_call: -; cdr3_nt: TGTGCCTGTGACACCGTCGGGGATACAGCACAACTCTTCTTT; cdr3_aa: CACDTVGDTAQLFF
j_call: TRDJ1; clone_size: -; v_call: TRDV1; d_call: -; cdr3_nt: TGTGCTCTTGGGGAACTAGCACCCAACCTCCTTTTACCACCCCTCATCTTT; cdr3_aa: CALGELAPNLLLPPLIF
j_call: TRDJ2; clone_size: -; v_call: TRDV2; d_call: TRDD3; cdr3_nt: TGTGCCAGTGACTCCCTACTGGGGGATACGCGGGAAGCACAACTCTTCTTT; cdr3_aa: CASDSLLGDTREAQLFF
j_call: TRDJ1; clone_size: -; v_call: TRAV29/DV5; d_call: TRDD3; cdr3_nt: TGTGCAGCAATGGCCTGCCTAAACTGGGGGACCCCTGAATACACCGATAAACTCATCTTT; cdr3_aa: CAAMACLNWGTPEYTDKLIF
j_call: TRDJ1; clone_size: few; v_call: TRDV1; d_call: -; cdr3_nt: TGTGCTCTTGGGGCCTGTCTTCCTACGGTTTACTACTGGGGGTTGCGAATCCCCTACACCGATAAACTCATCTTT; cdr3_aa: CALGACLPTVYYWGLRIPYTDKLIF
j_call: TRDJ1; clone_size: -; v_call: TRDV1; d_call: TRDD3; cdr3_nt: TGTGCTCTTGGGGAACTCTTGGGCTCTCCCCGTACTGGGGGATACAGCACCGATAAACTCATCTTT; cdr3_aa: CALGELLGSPRTGGYSTDKLIF
j_call: TRDJ1; clone_size: -; v_call: TRDV1; d_call: -; cdr3_nt: TGTGCTCTTGGGGACCCAAAGGGGATCGACCCCTTACGCGATAAACTCATCTTT; cdr3_aa: CALGDPKGIDPLRDKLIF
j_call: TRDJ3; clone_size: -; v_call: TRDV1; d_call: TRDD3; cdr3_nt: TGTGCTCTTGGGGAATGGACTCTAGGTTTGAGTCTGACTGGGGGACCCTGGGACACCCGACAGATGTTTTTC; cdr3_aa: CALGEWTLGLSLTGGPWDTRQMFF
j_call: TRDJ1; clone_size: -; v_call: TRDV1; d_call: -; cdr3_nt: TGTGCTCTTGGGGAAATAATTGGTATAAAACGCCCGTACACCGATAAACTCATCTTT; cdr3_aa: CALGEIIGIKRPYTDKLIF
j_call: TRDJ3; clone_size: medium-sized; v_call: TRDV2; d_call: TRDD3; cdr3_nt: TGTGCCTGTGACCGTACTGGGGGATCATTAACCTGGGACACCCGACAGATGTTTTTC; cdr3_aa: CACDRTGGSLTWDTRQMFF
j_call: TRDJ1; clone_size: -; v_call: TRDV2; d_call: -; cdr3_nt: -; cdr3_aa: CACSLLGDTDKLIF
j_call: TRDJ1; clone_size: medium-sized; v_call: TRDV1; d_call: TRDD3; cdr3_nt: TGTGCTCTTGGGGATACAAGGACCGCATCCGGGGATACGTCGACCGATAAACTCATCTTT; cdr3_aa: CALGDTRTASGDTSTDKLIF